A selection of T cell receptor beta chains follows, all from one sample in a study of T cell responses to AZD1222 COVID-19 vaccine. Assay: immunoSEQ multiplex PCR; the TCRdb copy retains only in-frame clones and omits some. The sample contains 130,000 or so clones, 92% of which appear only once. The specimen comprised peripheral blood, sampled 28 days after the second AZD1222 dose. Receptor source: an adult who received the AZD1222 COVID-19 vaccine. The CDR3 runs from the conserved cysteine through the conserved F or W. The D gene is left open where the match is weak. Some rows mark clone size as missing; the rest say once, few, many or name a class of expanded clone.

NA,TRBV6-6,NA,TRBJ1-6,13,TGTGCCAGCAGTTACCCAGGTTATTCACCCCTCCACTTT,CASSYPGYSPLHF
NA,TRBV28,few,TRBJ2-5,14,TGTGCCACCGCCGGGACGTCTCTTAGGGAGACCCAGTACTTC,CATAGTSLRETQYF
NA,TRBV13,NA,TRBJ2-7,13,TGTGCCAGCAGCCAGGGGGGGCGCTACGAGCAGTACTTC,CASSQGGRYEQYF
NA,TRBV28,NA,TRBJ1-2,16,TGTGCCAGCTCCAACTTCGGCCAGGGATCAGTGGAGGGCTACACCTTC,CASSNFGQGSVEGYTF
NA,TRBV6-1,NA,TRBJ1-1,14,TGTGCCAGCAGTGAAGCCCCAAAGAACACTGAAGCTTTCTTT,CASSEAPKNTEAFF
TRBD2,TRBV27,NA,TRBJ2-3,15,TGTGCCAGCAGTTTAACGGGGGGGGCTTGGGATACGCAGTATTTT,CASSLTGGAWDTQYF
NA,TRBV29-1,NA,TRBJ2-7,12,TGCAGCGTTGAGAACGGCAGAAGCGAGCAGTACTTC,CSVENGRSEQYF
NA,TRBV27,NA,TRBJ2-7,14,TGTGCCAGCAGTTCTAGGTTATCCTCCTACGAGCAGTACTTC,CASSSRLSSYEQYF
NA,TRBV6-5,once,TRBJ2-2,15,TGTGCCAGCGCCTTCAGGGGAGGGAACACCGGGGAGCTGTTTTTT,CASAFRGGNTGELFF
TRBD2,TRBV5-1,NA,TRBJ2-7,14,TGCGCCAGCAGCTGGACTAGCGCCTTCTACGAGCAGTACTTC,CASSWTSAFYEQYF
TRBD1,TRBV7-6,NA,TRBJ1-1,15,TGTGCCAGCAGCCTGGACAGGAGACAAAACACTGAAGCTTTCTTT,CASSLDRRQNTEAFF
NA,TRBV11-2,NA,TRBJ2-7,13,TGTGCCAGCAGCTCTCCTCCGAAGTACGAGCAGTACTTC,CASSSPPKYEQYF
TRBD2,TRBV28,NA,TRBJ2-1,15,TGTGCCAGCATTCGAAGGACTAGCGGATACAATGAGCAGTTCTTC,CASIRRTSGYNEQFF
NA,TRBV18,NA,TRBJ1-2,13,TGTGCCAGCTCACCGGACAGCAACTATGGCTACACCTTC,CASSPDSNYGYTF
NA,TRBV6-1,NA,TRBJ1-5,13,TGTGCCAGCAGTGAAAGGTGGGTTCAGCCCCAGCATTTT,CASSERWVQPQHF
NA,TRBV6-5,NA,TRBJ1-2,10,TGTGCCATTGGACAGACGAAGATCACCTTC,CAIGQTKITF
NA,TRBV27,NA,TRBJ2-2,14,TGTGCCAGCAGTTTTGACATGGAAATCGGGGAGCTGTTTTTT,CASSFDMEIGELFF
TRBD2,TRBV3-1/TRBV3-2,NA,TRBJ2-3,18,TGTGCCAGCAGCCTCGACCGACTAGCGGGGGCGGACACAGATACGCAGTATTTT,CASSLDRLAGADTDTQYF
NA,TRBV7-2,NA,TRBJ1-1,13,TGTGCCAGCAGCATCCGGTCCGGCGCTGAAGCTTTCTTT,CASSIRSGAEAFF
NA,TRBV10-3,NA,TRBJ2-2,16,TGTGCCATCAGTGAGTCTAAGGGGTCGAACACCGGGGAGCTGTTTTTT,CAISESKGSNTGELFF
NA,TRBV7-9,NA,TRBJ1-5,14,TGTGCCAGCAGCCAAAAGATGGACGGGGCGCCCCAGCATTTT,CASSQKMDGAPQHF
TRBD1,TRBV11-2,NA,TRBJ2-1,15,TGTGCCAGCAGCTCTGGACAGGGGTCCTACAATGAGCAGTTCTTC,CASSSGQGSYNEQFF
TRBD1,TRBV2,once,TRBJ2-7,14,TGTGCCAGCATCCGGACAGGGGGTATGGGGGAGCAGTACTTC,CASIRTGGMGEQYF
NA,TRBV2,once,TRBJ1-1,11,TGTGCCAGCGGATTGAGGACTGAAGCTTTCTTT,CASGLRTEAFF
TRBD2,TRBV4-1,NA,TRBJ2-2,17,TGCGCCAGCAGCCAAGATTATTCCGGGAGGGACACCGGGGAGCTGTTTTTT,CASSQDYSGRDTGELFF
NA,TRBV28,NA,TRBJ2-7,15,TGTGCCAGCAGATCCGTTTCTAGGCAGGTCAGTGCGCAGTACTTC,CASRSVSRQVSAQYF
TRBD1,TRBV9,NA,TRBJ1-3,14,TGTGCCAGCAGCCGACGACAGGGAGGAAACACCATATATTTT,CASSRRQGGNTIYF
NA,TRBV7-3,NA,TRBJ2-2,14,TGTGCCAGCAGCTTAAGGCCGACCGCCGGGGAGCTGTTTTTT,CASSLRPTAGELFF
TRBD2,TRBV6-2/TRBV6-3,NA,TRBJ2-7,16,TGTGCCAGCAGCCTCGGTGGTAGCGGGGTACCCTACGAGCAGTACTTC,CASSLGGSGVPYEQYF
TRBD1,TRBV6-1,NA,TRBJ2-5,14,TGTGCCAGCAGAGGGGGACAGGGGACAGAGACCCAGTACTTC,CASRGGQGTETQYF
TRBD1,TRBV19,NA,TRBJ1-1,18,TGTGCCAGTAGTATAGATCCCCTTGAGGGGGCCATGAACACTGAAGCTTTCTTT,CASSIDPLEGAMNTEAFF
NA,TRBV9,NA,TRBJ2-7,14,TGTGCCAGCAGCGTAGGTTACGGTACCTACGAGCAGTACTTC,CASSVGYGTYEQYF
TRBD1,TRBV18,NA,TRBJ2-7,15,TGTGCCAGCTCACAGGGACAGGGCAGCTCCTACGAGCAGTACTTC,CASSQGQGSSYEQYF
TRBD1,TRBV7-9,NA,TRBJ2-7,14,TGTGCCAGCAGCTTGGGACAGGGGTTAGTCGAGCAGTACTTC,CASSLGQGLVEQYF
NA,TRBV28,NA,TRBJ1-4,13,TGTGCCAGCAGTTCAGGAGGGTACGAAAAACTGTTTTTT,CASSSGGYEKLFF
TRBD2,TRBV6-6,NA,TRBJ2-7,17,TGTGCCAGCAGTCGGGGGGGCCGGGTCGCGGAGACCTACGAGCAGTACTTC,CASSRGGRVAETYEQYF
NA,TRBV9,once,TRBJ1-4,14,TGTGCCAGCAGCAACGGAGCAACTAATGAAAAACTGTTTTTT,CASSNGATNEKLFF
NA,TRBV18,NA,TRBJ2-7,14,TGTGCCAGCTCACCTATGGGGACGGGGCACGAGCAGTACTTC,CASSPMGTGHEQYF
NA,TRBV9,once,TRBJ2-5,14,TGTGCCAGCAGCGCCGGACCGAACCGAGAGACCCAGTACTTC,CASSAGPNRETQYF
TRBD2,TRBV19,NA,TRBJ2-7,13,TGTGCCAGTAGTACACAGACTAGCTTCGAGCAGTACTTC,CASSTQTSFEQYF
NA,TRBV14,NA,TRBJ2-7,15,TGTGCCAGCAGCCCGACTCCCCCCGGGGCCTACGAGCAGTACTTC,CASSPTPPGAYEQYF
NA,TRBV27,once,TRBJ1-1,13,TGTGCCAGCAGATATCAGGGGCTGTCTGAAGCTTTCTTT,CASRYQGLSEAFF
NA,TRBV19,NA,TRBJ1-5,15,TGTGCCAGTAGTATTAGGGGATTGGGAAATCAGCCCCAGCATTTT,CASSIRGLGNQPQHF